This TCR beta chain was obtained from a study of OX40 agonist ivuxolimab in advanced cancers. Study background: A diagnosis of hepatocellular carcinoma, melanoma, renal cell or head and neck cancer was present in dose-escalation patients. Participants, 70% to 90% male, averaged approximately 65 years of age, ranging from about 23 to 90. Study outcomes and limitations: Dose levels from 0.1 to 3.0 mg/kg saw CD4+ and CD8+ blood T cells expand clonally by week 6. CD8+ T cells showed, on average, more clonal expansion than CD4+ cells.

A word on this clone: Its specificity is unknown.

Libraries were prepared by immunoSEQ multiplex PCR; TCRdb keeps only in-frame clonotypes and omits some of them. The table lists about 10,000 clones, about nine tenths of them singletons. CDR3 size: 16 residues. Germline lookup yields CDR1 SGHKS and CDR2 YYEKEE (reference sequence). The V end was cut by 4 bases, the J end by 6 bases, with 20 bases between. The source is an adult with an advanced solid tumor such as melanoma, head and neck, liver or kidney cancer. This specimen was CD4+ or CD8+ T cells sorted from blood, taken in a trial of the OX40 agonist ivuxolimab. The V call is TRBV5-5, the J call TRBJ2-1; D is possibly TRBD2 (7 bases). The CDR3 nucleotides read TGTGCCAGCAGCCTGGTGGTGGCGGGGGCCTCCAATGAGCAGTTCTTC. Encoded protein: CASSLVVAGASNEQFF.